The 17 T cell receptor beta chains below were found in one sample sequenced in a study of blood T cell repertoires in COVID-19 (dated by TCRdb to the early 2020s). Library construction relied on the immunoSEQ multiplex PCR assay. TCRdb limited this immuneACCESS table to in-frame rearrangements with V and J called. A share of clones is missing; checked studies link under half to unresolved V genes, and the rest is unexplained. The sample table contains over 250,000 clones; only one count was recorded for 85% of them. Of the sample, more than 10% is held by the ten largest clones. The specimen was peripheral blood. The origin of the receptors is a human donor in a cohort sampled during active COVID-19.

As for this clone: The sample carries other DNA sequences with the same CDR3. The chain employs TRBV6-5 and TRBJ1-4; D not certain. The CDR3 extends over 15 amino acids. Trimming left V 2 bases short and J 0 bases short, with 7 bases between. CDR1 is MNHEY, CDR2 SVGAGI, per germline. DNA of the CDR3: TGTGCCAGCAGTTACGGAGAGGCAACTAATGAAAAACTGTTTTTT. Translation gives CASSYGEATNEKLFF.

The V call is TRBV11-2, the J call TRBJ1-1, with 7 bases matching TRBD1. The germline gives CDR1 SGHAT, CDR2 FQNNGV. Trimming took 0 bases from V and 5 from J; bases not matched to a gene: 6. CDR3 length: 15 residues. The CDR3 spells CASSLDEGANTEAFF. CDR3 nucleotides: TGTGCCAGCAGCTTAGATGAGGGGGCGAATACTGAAGCTTTCTTT.

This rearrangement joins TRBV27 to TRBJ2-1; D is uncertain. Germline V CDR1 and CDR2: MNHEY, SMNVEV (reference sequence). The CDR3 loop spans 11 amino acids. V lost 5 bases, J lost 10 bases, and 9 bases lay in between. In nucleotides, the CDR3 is TGTGCCAGCAGTACCCTGGGCGAGCAGTTCTTC. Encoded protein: CASSTLGEQFF.

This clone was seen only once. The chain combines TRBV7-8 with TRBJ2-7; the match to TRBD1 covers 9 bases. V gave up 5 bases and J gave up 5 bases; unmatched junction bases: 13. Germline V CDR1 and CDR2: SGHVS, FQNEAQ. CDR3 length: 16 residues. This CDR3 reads CASSRVSGTGSDEQYF. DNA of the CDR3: TGTGCCAGCAGCCGAGTGAGTGGGACAGGGTCGGACGAGCAGTACTTC.

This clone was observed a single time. CDR3 loop: CASSLGQLPGERELFF. For the CDR3, the DNA is TGTGCCAGCAGCTTAGGTCAGCTGCCTGGAGAGAGGGAGCTGTTTTTT. The V call is TRBV11-2, the J call TRBJ2-2; no firm D call. The length of the CDR3 is 16 residues. In germline, CDR1 is SGHAT, CDR2 FQNNGV. The V end lost 1 base, the J end lost 9 bases, and 18 bases lay between the germline ends.

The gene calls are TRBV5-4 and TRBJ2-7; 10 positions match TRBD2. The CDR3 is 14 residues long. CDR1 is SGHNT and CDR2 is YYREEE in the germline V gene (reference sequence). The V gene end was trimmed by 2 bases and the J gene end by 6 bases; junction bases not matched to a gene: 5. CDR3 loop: CASSLSGRAPEQYF. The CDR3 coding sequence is TGTGCCAGCAGCTTAAGCGGGAGGGCCCCCGAGCAGTACTTC.

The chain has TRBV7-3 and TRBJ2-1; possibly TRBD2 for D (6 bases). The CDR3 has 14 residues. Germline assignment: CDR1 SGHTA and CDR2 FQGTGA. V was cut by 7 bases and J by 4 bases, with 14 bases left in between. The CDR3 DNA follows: TGTGCCAGCAAATTAGGCGGGGATTACAATGAGCAGTTCTTC. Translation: CASKLGGDYNEQFF.

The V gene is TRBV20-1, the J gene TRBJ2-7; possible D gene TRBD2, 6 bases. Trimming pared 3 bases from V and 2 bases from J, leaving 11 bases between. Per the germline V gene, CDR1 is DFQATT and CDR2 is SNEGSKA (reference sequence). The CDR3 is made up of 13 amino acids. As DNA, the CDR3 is TGCAGTGCTAGTCGGGACTTAACCTACGAGCAGTACTTC. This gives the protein CSASRDLTYEQYF.

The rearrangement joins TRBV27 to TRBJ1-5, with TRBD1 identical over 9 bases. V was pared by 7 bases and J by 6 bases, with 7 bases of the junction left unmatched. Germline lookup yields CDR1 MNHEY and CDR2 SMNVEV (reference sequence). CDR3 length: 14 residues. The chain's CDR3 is CASNRQGVGQPQHF. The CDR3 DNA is TGTGCCAGCAACCGACAGGGGGTAGGTCAGCCCCAGCATTTT.

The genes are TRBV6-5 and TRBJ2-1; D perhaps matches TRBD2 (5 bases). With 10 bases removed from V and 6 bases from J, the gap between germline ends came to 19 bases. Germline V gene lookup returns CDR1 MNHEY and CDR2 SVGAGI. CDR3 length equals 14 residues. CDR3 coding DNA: TGTGCCAACTCGAGGGCTAGCCCCAGCAATGAGCAGTTCTTC. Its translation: CANSRASPSNEQFF.

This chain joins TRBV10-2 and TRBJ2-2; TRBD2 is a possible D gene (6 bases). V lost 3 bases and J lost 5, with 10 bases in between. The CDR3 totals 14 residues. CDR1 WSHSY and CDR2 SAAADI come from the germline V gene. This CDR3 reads CASSDREWTGELFF. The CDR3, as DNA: TGCGCCAGCAGTGACCGGGAGTGGACCGGGGAGCTGTTTTTT.

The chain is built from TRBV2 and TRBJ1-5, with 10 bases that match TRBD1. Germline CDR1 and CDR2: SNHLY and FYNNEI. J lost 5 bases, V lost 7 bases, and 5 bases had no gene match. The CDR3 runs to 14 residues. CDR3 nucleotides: TGTGCCAGCAATCGACAGGGGGCGGATCAGCCCCAGCATTTT. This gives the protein CASNRQGADQPQHF.

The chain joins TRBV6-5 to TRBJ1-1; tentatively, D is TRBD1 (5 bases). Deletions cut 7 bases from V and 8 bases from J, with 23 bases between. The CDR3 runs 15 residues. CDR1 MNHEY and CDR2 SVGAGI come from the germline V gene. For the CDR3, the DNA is TGTGCCAGCACACCTCACGGAGACTTGACAGCGGAAGCTTTCTTT. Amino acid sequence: CASTPHGDLTAEAFF.

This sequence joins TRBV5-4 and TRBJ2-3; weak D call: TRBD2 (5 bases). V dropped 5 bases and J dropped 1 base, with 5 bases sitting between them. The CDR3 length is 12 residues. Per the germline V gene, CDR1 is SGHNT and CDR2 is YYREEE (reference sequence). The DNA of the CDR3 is TGTGCCAGCAGGCGGGGCACAGATACGCAGTATTTT. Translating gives CASRRGTDTQYF.

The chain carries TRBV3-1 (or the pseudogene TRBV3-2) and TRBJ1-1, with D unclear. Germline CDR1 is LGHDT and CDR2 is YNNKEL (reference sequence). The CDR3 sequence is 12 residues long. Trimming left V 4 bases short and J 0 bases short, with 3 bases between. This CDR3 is CASSLMNTEAFF. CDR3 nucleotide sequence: TGTGCCAGCAGCCTTATGAACACTGAAGCTTTCTTT.

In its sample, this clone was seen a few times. The CDR3 spells CASSLLGGLGQHF. Here the CDR3 DNA reads TGTGCCAGCTCCCTATTGGGCGGGCTCGGCCAGCATTTT. This chain uses TRBV12-3 or TRBV12-4 with TRBJ1-5; D is undetermined. Trimming removed 8 bases from V and 12 bases from J, with 20 bases in between. The CDR3 covers 13 residues.

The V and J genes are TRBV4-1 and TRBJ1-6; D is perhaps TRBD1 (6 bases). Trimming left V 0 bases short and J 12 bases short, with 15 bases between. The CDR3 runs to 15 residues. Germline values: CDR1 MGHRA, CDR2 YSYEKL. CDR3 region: CASSQEQGDRGPLHF. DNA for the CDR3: TGCGCCAGCAGCCAAGAACAGGGTGACCGGGGACCCCTCCACTTT.